Each of the 19 T cell receptor beta chains below was sequenced from the same sample in a study of blood T cell repertoires in COVID-19 (dated by TCRdb to the early 2020s). Library prep was done by the immunoSEQ multiplex PCR assay. In its TCRdb copy, this immuneACCESS table keeps in-frame sequences only and misses some clones. Where compared with another copy, unresolved V genes explain less than half of these, and the others have no known cause. This sample lists 150,000 to 200,000 clones; approximately 93% were detected once. Together, the top ten hold less than 2% of the sample. The specimen sequenced was peripheral blood. These receptors were obtained from an older woman with COVID-19, enrolled during active disease.

The chain couples TRBV10-3 to TRBJ1-5, with TRBD1 as a possible D gene (6 bases). Germline CDR1 reads ENHRY; CDR2 reads SYGVKD. The CDR3 covers 13 residues. Trimming left V 6 bases short and J 4 bases short, with 10 bases between. CDR3 sequence: CAISRQENQPQHF. CDR3 DNA sequence: TGTGCCATCAGCCGACAGGAGAATCAGCCCCAGCATTTT.

This sequence joins TRBV2 and TRBJ1-3, with a weak D call TRBD1 (5 bases). The CDR3 spans 15 residues. From germline, CDR1 is SNHLY and CDR2 FYNNEI. V lost 5 bases to trimming and J lost 0 bases, with 11 bases between them. The CDR3 nucleotides read TGTGCCAGCAGTCTCAGGGTTTACTCTGGAAACACCATATATTTT. It encodes CASSLRVYSGNTIYF.

The J gene is TRBJ2-1, the V gene TRBV12-5, with D unclear. The V and J ends lost 6 bases and 10 bases respectively, with 13 bases between them. This CDR3 has 12 amino acids. CDR1 LGHNT and CDR2 FRNRAP come from the germline V gene. The CDR3 nucleotides are TGTGCTAGTGGCCTCATTAACAGAGAGCAGTTCTTC. Encoded protein: CASGLINREQFF.

The V call is TRBV9, the J call TRBJ1-3; D remains ambiguous. Germline-derived CDR1 and CDR2 are SGDLS and YYNGEE. Trimming cost V 2 bases and J 0 bases, with 12 bases left between them. The CDR3 has 16 amino acids. The CDR3 protein is CASSVSRANSGNTIYF. The DNA for the CDR3 is TGTGCCAGCAGCGTTTCGCGGGCTAACTCTGGAAACACCATATATTTT.

The genes are TRBV11-2 and TRBJ1-4; 8 bases are shared with TRBD1. The CDR3 runs 15 residues. The ends lost 3 bases at V and 5 bases at J; junction bases unmatched: 5. Germline V gene sequence: CDR1 SGHAT, CDR2 FQNNGV. CDR3 loop: CASSLQGARNEKLFF. The CDR3 coding sequence is TGTGCCAGCAGCTTGCAGGGGGCGCGGAATGAAAAACTGTTTTTT.

CDR3: CASSYEGTGLPGNTIYF. The DNA for the CDR3 is TGTGCCAGCAGTTACGAAGGGACAGGCCTCCCTGGAAACACCATATATTTT. The V call is TRBV6-2 or TRBV6-3, the J call TRBJ1-3; 8 bases are shared with TRBD1. The V gene's germline CDR1 is MNHEY and CDR2 SVGEGT. CDR3 length: 17 residues. Losses at the gene ends were 2 bases for V and 2 bases for J; bases not matched to a gene: 8.

The chain joins TRBV2 to TRBJ1-1, with a weak D call TRBD1 (6 bases). Germline-derived CDR1 and CDR2 are SNHLY and FYNNEI. CDR3 size: 13 residues. Trimming stripped 7 bases from V and 4 bases from J, with 13 bases between. Here the CDR3 DNA reads TGTGCCAGCAATAAAGAAGGGGGCACTGAAGCTTTCTTT. Its translation: CASNKEGGTEAFF.

The chain is built from TRBV6-2 or TRBV6-3 and TRBJ1-3; TRBD1 is a possible D gene (6 bases). In germline, CDR1 is MNHEY, CDR2 SVGEGT. V was pared by 0 bases and J by 0 bases, with 9 bases between. The length of the CDR3 is 16 residues. CDR3 protein: CASSYSTGRSGNTIYF. The DNA of the CDR3 is TGTGCCAGCAGTTACTCGACAGGTCGCTCTGGAAACACCATATATTTT.

The gene calls are TRBV6-1 and TRBJ1-2; D uncertain. This CDR3 region has 13 residues. Germline CDR1 reads MNHNS; CDR2 reads SASEGT. V was cut by 2 bases and J by 0 bases, with 4 bases left in between. This chain's CDR3 is CASSETANYGYTF. Here the CDR3 DNA reads TGTGCCAGCAGTGAAACAGCTAACTATGGCTACACCTTC.

V is TRBV19 and J is TRBJ1-6; D is unclear. Trimming cost V 3 bases and J 5 bases, with 5 bases left between them. Germline CDR1 LNHDA, CDR2 SQIVND (reference sequence). This CDR3 region has 13 residues. The CDR3 region is CASSMEHNSPLHF. In DNA, the CDR3 is TGTGCCAGTAGTATGGAGCATAATTCACCCCTCCACTTT.

This clone was seen at least ten times. This rearrangement joins TRBV7-3 to TRBJ2-2; TRBD1 matches at 8 bases. The CDR3 is made up of 14 amino acids. Germline CDR1 SGHTA, CDR2 FQGTGA. V lost 5 bases to trimming and J lost 4 bases; unmatched junction nucleotides: 3. In nucleotides, the CDR3 is TGTGCCAGCAGCGCACAGGGGGGCACCGGGGAGCTGTTTTTT. Translation: CASSAQGGTGELFF.

The rearrangement joins TRBV2 to TRBJ2-2; TRBD2 agrees at 8 bases. The CDR3 consists of 17 residues. In germline, CDR1 is SNHLY, CDR2 FYNNEI. The junction had 13 bases not matched to a gene; V was cut back by 5 bases and J by 5 bases. CDR3 protein: CASSLWNSGKGTGELFF. DNA for the CDR3: TGTGCCAGCAGTCTATGGAATAGCGGGAAGGGAACCGGGGAGCTGTTTTTT.

This clone was observed a single time. This chain connects TRBV19 to TRBJ1-2; 8 positions match TRBD1. The CDR3 sequence is 14 residues long. J was trimmed by 2 bases and V by 7 bases; bases with no gene match: 6. CDR1 and CDR2 (germline): LNHDA, SQIVND (reference sequence). The CDR3 nucleotides read TGTGCCAGTAACTCAGGACAGGGAAACTATGGCTACACCTTC. This sequence encodes CASNSGQGNYGYTF.

The chain carries TRBV7-2 and TRBJ1-4; D unclear. Trimming shortened V by 2 bases and J by 6 bases, and 10 bases separated the two germline ends. The CDR3 is made up of 14 amino acids. The germline gives CDR1 SGHTA, CDR2 FQGNSA. In DNA form, the CDR3 reads TGTGCCAGCAGCTTATTGGGCTTCGATGAAAAACTGTTTTTT. Residues: CASSLLGFDEKLFF.

The gene calls are TRBV6-5 and TRBJ1-6; perhaps TRBD1 as D (6 bases). The V gene's germline CDR1 is MNHEY and CDR2 SVGAGI. The V end lost 2 bases, the J end lost 7 bases, and 9 bases lay between the germline ends. The CDR3 is made up of 14 amino acids. Here the CDR3 DNA reads TGTGCCAGCAGTTACCGGGACACAAATTCACCCCTCCACTTT. Encoded protein: CASSYRDTNSPLHF.

The chain carries TRBV7-3 and TRBJ1-3; D may be TRBD1 (6 bases). The V gene's germline CDR1 is SGHTA and CDR2 FQGTGA. Trimming removed 5 bases at V and 7 bases at J, with 21 bases between. The CDR3 consists of 16 residues. In DNA, the CDR3 is TGTGCCAGCAGCCTGGGACATCCCGGGTCAGGCAACACCATATATTTT. This sequence encodes CASSLGHPGSGNTIYF.

This clone was detected only once. The chain is built from TRBV6-2 or TRBV6-3 and TRBJ2-1; D unresolved. The CDR3 contains 16 residues. V lost 0 bases to trimming and J lost 3 bases, with 12 bases between them. Germline-derived CDR1 and CDR2 are MNHEY and SVGEGT. CDR3 DNA: TGTGCCAGCAGTTACTCGTTGCCTAGTAGCTACAATGAGCAGTTCTTC. Translating it yields CASSYSLPSSYNEQFF.

DNA of the CDR3: TGTGCCAGCAGCTTTTCGACAGGGGGCGAAGCTTTCTTT. It yields the protein CASSFSTGGEAFF. V is TRBV5-6 and J is TRBJ1-1; TRBD1 aligns across 10 bases. Trimming took 2 bases from V and 8 from J; bases not matched to a gene: 3. In germline, CDR1 is SGHDT, CDR2 YYEEEE. The CDR3 extends over 13 amino acids.

The V and J genes are TRBV27 and TRBJ2-4; 9 bases line up with TRBD2. The CDR3 contains 18 residues. CDR1 MNHEY and CDR2 SMNVEV come from the germline V gene (reference sequence). Unmatched junction bases numbered 11, after V lost 5 bases and J lost 0 bases. CDR3 nucleotides: TGTGCCAGCAGTCCGCTAGCGGGACCACTGATAGCCAAAAACATTCAGTACTTC. It is translated as CASSPLAGPLIAKNIQYF.